Here is one T cell receptor beta chain with its context. Its antigen is not known. Trimming removed 4 bases from V and 6 bases from J; junction bases left unmatched: 7. This CDR3 has 14 residues. Germline V gene sequence: CDR1 MNHEY, CDR2 SMNVEV (reference sequence). The data originate from a study of human T cells and chemical hapten exposure. The time point is: patch test 3, about 24 weeks after DPC sensitization. Treatment given: therapeutic diphenylcyclopropenone sensitization with weekly scalp DPC. Findings and caveats of the study: Expanded TCR counts at PT1 went up together with patch test score, a positive correlation.

Using its own MiXCR run on the RACE reads, TCRdb lists one record per CDR3 protein. The sample yields 95,000 to 150,000 distinct CDR3 sequences, approximately 10% seen once. Material: whole blood, obtained in connection with sensitization to the hapten diphenylcyclopropenone (DPC). The chain combines TRBV27 with TRBJ2-7; TRBD1 matches 9 bases. This TCR derives from a woman aged 45 to 65 with alopecia areata. Some clones in this sample may be carry-over from other donors' samples. The CDR3 spells CASSSRDRAVEQYF. CDR3 bases: TGTGCCAGCAGTTCCCGGGACAGGGCGGTCGAGCAGTACTTC.